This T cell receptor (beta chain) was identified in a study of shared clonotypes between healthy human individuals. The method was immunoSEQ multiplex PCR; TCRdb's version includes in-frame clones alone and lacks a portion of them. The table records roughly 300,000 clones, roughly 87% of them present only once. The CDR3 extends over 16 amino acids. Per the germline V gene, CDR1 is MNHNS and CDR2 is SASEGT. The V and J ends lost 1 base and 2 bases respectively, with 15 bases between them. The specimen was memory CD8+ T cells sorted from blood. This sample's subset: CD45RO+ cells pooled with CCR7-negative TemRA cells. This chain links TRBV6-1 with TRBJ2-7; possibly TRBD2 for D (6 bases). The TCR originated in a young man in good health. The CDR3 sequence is CASSEEGLSKTYEQYF. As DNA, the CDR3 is TGTGCCAGCAGTGAAGAGGGACTCTCCAAAACCTACGAGCAGTACTTC.